One sample yielded the 27 T cell receptor beta chains listed below, sequenced in a study of siplizumab effects on memory and regulatory T cells. Produced via immunoSEQ multiplex PCR; TCRdb's table is partial and in-frame only. The table includes approximately 60,000 clones, just over 95% detected once. Sequenced input: naive CD8+ T cells sorted from blood. The source is a human donor in good health.

This chain connects TRBV13 to TRBJ1-2; 8 bases align to TRBD1. Germline V CDR1 and CDR2: PRHDT, FYEKMQ (reference sequence). V gave up 4 bases and J gave up 3 bases; unmatched junction bases: 7. The CDR3 covers 15 residues. This CDR3 is CASSSHRGDDYGYTF. The CDR3 DNA reads as TGTGCCAGCAGCTCCCACAGGGGGGACGACTATGGCTACACCTTC.

The V and J genes are TRBV30 and TRBJ1-4; unclear D gene. This CDR3 region has 13 residues. Germline CDR1 is GTSNPN and CDR2 is SVGIG (reference sequence). V was clipped by 2 bases and J by 8 bases, with 12 bases between them. The CDR3 spells CAWSRAGGEKLFF. The CDR3 DNA is TGTGCCTGGAGTAGGGCGGGCGGAGAAAAACTGTTTTTT.

This clone was recorded only once. The V call is TRBV6-5, the J call TRBJ1-2; a possible D gene is TRBD1 (5 bases). Trimming stripped 6 bases from V and 4 bases from J, with 12 bases between. CDR3 length: 13 residues. Germline V gene sequence: CDR1 MNHEY, CDR2 SVGAGI. CDR3 DNA sequence: TGTGCCAGCAGCGCCCCGGGACCCTATGGCTACACCTTC. Translated, it gives CASSAPGPYGYTF.

The V call is TRBV19, the J call TRBJ1-4; possibly TRBD1 for D (6 bases). Germline V gene lookup returns CDR1 LNHDA and CDR2 SQIVND (reference sequence). The V and J ends lost 5 bases and 7 bases respectively, with 8 bases between them. This CDR3 region has 12 residues. The CDR3 nucleotides read TGTGCCAGTAGTGCAGGGGCTGAAAAACTGTTTTTT. Translating gives CASSAGAEKLFF. Filled out from reference TRBV19 and TRBJ1-4, the complete variable domain reads DGGITQSPKYLFRKEGQNVTLSCEQNLNHDAMYWYRQDPGQGLRLIYYSQIVNDFQKGDIAEGYSVSREKKESFPLTVTSAQKNPTAFYLCASSAGAEKLFFGSGTQLSVL.

In its sample, this clone was seen once. This rearrangement joins TRBV19 to TRBJ2-1, with 11 nucleotides matching TRBD2. The CDR3 runs 13 residues. CDR1 and CDR2 from the germline V gene are LNHDA and SQIVND (reference sequence). V lost 8 bases to trimming and J lost 5 bases; unmatched junction nucleotides: 2. The CDR3 bases are TGTGCCAGTGGGACTAGCGGACACAATGAGCAGTTCTTC. Protein: CASGTSGHNEQFF.

This clone was observed a handful of times. Other DNA sequences in the sample encode the same CDR3. This chain connects TRBV5-4 to TRBJ1-1; D uncertain. V lost 2 bases to trimming and J lost 2 bases, with 1 base between them. CDR3 size: 11 residues. Germline V gene data show CDR1 as SGHNT and CDR2 as YYREEE (reference sequence). CDR3 nucleotides: TGTGCCAGCAGCTTAAACACTGAAGCTTTCTTT. Translated: CASSLNTEAFF.

V is TRBV5-4 and J is TRBJ1-2, with 11 bases matching TRBD1. CDR1 and CDR2 (germline): SGHNT, YYREEE (reference sequence). Trimming cost V 5 bases and J 5 bases; bases outside gene matches: 5. The CDR3 length is 14 residues. CDR3 region: CASSSGTGGYGYTF. The CDR3 DNA is TGTGCCAGCAGTTCCGGGACAGGGGGTTATGGCTACACCTTC.

This chain uses TRBV29-1 with TRBJ2-2; D gene uncertain. Germline CDR1 is SQVTM and CDR2 is ANQGSEA. V was clipped by 8 bases and J by 5 bases, with 12 bases between them. CDR3 length equals 12 residues. CDR3 sequence: CSHPLGTGELFF. The CDR3 DNA follows: TGCAGCCATCCCCTGGGAACCGGGGAGCTGTTTTTT.

This clone has just a few counts. The chain employs TRBV27 and TRBJ2-5; D is ambiguous. V was shortened by 2 bases and J by 5 bases, with 12 bases between the two germline ends. Germline-derived CDR1 and CDR2 are MNHEY and SMNVEV (reference sequence). CDR3 length: 14 residues. The CDR3 region is CASSLGRSAETQYF. As DNA, the CDR3 is TGTGCCAGCAGTTTAGGCAGGAGCGCTGAGACCCAGTACTTC.

The V call is TRBV5-5, the J call TRBJ1-1; tentative D call: TRBD1 (5 bases). Germline lookup yields CDR1 SGHKS and CDR2 YYEKEE (reference sequence). V was pared by 3 bases and J by 9 bases, with 9 bases between. This CDR3 comprises 11 residues. In nucleotides, the CDR3 is TGTGCCAGCAGCTCGGGGGGGAAAGCTTTCTTT. The encoded protein is CASSSGGKAFF.

The chain carries TRBV27 and TRBJ2-7; 7 positions agree with TRBD2. V dropped 1 base and J dropped 7; count of bases not matched to a gene: 4. This CDR3 is 13 amino acids long. Germline V gene lookup returns CDR1 MNHEY and CDR2 SMNVEV (reference sequence). CDR3 in amino acids: CASSLLGTKEQYF. In nucleotides, the CDR3 is TGTGCCAGCAGTTTATTAGGGACTAAAGAGCAGTACTTC.

The CDR3 DNA reads as TGTGCCAGCAGCTTAGGTGACCCCAGAGTGGGCCAGTACTTC. This translates into CASSLGDPRVGQYF. V is TRBV13 and J is TRBJ2-5; D unclear. Trimming removed 0 bases from V and 10 bases from J, with 15 bases in between. The germline CDR1 and CDR2 sequences are PRHDT and FYEKMQ (reference sequence). CDR3 size: 14 residues.

The chain carries TRBV5-5 and TRBJ1-1; no clear D. V was shortened by 2 bases and J by 0 bases, with 5 bases between the two germline ends. This CDR3 is built from 13 residues. Germline assignment: CDR1 SGHKS and CDR2 YYEKEE (reference sequence). CDR3 in amino acids: CASSLTVNTEAFF. As DNA, the CDR3 is TGTGCCAGCAGCTTAACAGTGAACACTGAAGCTTTCTTT.

The rearrangement links TRBV30 to TRBJ2-3; 13 bases align to TRBD2. V was pared by 0 bases and J by 4 bases, with 4 bases of the junction left unmatched. Germline V lookup: CDR1 GTSNPN, CDR2 SVGIG (reference sequence). The CDR3 is 16 amino acids. CDR3 DNA sequence: TGTGCCTGGAGTGTAGGGACTAGCGGGGAGTCAGATACGCAGTATTTT. Its translation is CAWSVGTSGESDTQYF.

The chain is built from TRBV2 and TRBJ2-3, with D perhaps TRBD2 (6 bases). The ends were cut back, 4 bases at V and 10 bases at J, with 18 bases in the middle. Looked up from germline, CDR1 is SNHLY and CDR2 is FYNNEI. CDR3 size: 14 residues. The CDR3 DNA sequence: TGTGCCAGCAGTGGCGGGACTGCTATGCTGTCGCAGTATTTT. Its translation: CASSGGTAMLSQYF.

The chain couples TRBV5-4 to TRBJ2-3; D unresolved. V lost 3 bases and J 2 bases, leaving 13 bases between the germline ends. Germline loops: CDR1 SGHNT, CDR2 YYREEE (reference sequence). The CDR3 is 15 amino acids. The CDR3 nucleotides read TGTGCCAGCAGCTCCATGAGTGGCTACACAGATACGCAGTATTTT. The encoded protein is CASSSMSGYTDTQYF.

This clone was observed a single time. The rearrangement uses TRBV6-1 and TRBJ2-7; TRBD1 matches 7 bases. Germline V gene lookup returns CDR1 MNHNS and CDR2 SASEGT. The CDR3 contains 15 residues. The J segment lost 4 bases and the V segment lost 6 bases, leaving 12 bases of the junction unmatched. The CDR3 bases are TGTGCCAGCAGACCCCAGACAGGGAATGGGTACGAGCAGTACTTC. Amino acids: CASRPQTGNGYEQYF.

This chain joins TRBV29-1 and TRBJ1-4, with D tentatively TRBD1 (5 bases). Trimming took off 2 bases at V and 6 bases at J, with 16 bases between the two ends. The CDR3 totals 15 residues. Germline CDR1 and CDR2: SQVTM and ANQGSEA. CDR3 protein: CSVESRVGGDEKLFF. The CDR3 region has the DNA TGCAGCGTTGAATCCCGGGTTGGGGGTGATGAAAAACTGTTTTTT.

This chain uses TRBV11-2 with TRBJ2-5; D is undetermined. The CDR3 is made up of 15 amino acids. Trimming left V 6 bases short and J 5 bases short, with 19 bases between. The germline V gene encodes CDR1 SGHAT and CDR2 FQNNGV. This chain's CDR3 is CASSLYTAIGETQYF. The CDR3 bases are TGTGCCAGCAGTCTCTACACTGCAATTGGGGAGACCCAGTACTTC. Full variable domain (remainder filled in from reference TRBV11-2 and TRBJ2-5): EAGVAQSPRYKIIEKRQSVAFWCNPISGHATLYWYQQILGQGPKLLIQFQNNGVVDDSQLPKDRFSAERLKGVDSTLKIQPAKLEDSAVYLCASSLYTAIGETQYFGPGTRLLVL.

The chain joins TRBV4-2 to TRBJ2-7; 10 nucleotides line up with TRBD2. Per the germline V gene, CDR1 is LGHNA and CDR2 is YNFKEQ. This CDR3 has 15 amino acids. Trimming took 0 bases from V and 5 from J; bases not matched to a gene: 4. The CDR3 nucleotides are TGTGCCAGCAGCCAAGAGGTCACTAGCGGGGACGAGCAGTACTTC. Amino acid sequence: CASSQEVTSGDEQYF.

J is TRBJ2-3 and V is TRBV7-9, with 11 bases aligning to TRBD2. V lost 2 bases and J lost 4; bases outside the gene matches: 5. The CDR3 covers 16 residues. Looked up from germline, CDR1 is SEHNR and CDR2 is FQNEAQ (reference sequence). CDR3 sequence (DNA): TGTGCCAGCAGCTTATTAGCGGGGGGGCCGCCAGATACGCAGTATTTT. Translation: CASSLLAGGPPDTQYF.

In nucleotides, the CDR3 is TGTGCCAGCAGCCCAAATAGCGGGGGGGGCACAGATACGCAGTATTTT. Amino acid sequence: CASSPNSGGGTDTQYF. The V gene is TRBV7-7, the J gene TRBJ2-3, with 11 bases identical to TRBD2. The germline V gene encodes CDR1 SSHAT and CDR2 FNYEAQ (reference sequence). V lost 5 bases and J lost 1; bases outside the gene matches: 5. There are 16 residues in the CDR3.

The count of this clone is one. This sequence joins TRBV29-1 and TRBJ2-1, with D hard to call. This CDR3 has 10 residues. Trimming removed 4 bases at V and 9 bases at J, with 7 bases between. Germline-derived CDR1 and CDR2 are SQVTM and ANQGSEA. The CDR3 sequence: CSVGNGEQFF. The CDR3 DNA reads TGCAGCGTTGGCAACGGTGAGCAGTTCTTC.

The chain has TRBV7-2 and TRBJ1-5; weak D call: TRBD1 (5 bases). Trimming pared 0 bases from V and 2 bases from J, leaving 8 bases between. This CDR3 spans 15 amino acids. Germline-derived CDR1 and CDR2 are SGHTA and FQGNSA. CDR3 residues: CASSLAGGGNQPQHF. CDR3 sequence (DNA): TGTGCCAGCAGCTTAGCGGGGGGAGGCAATCAGCCCCAGCATTTT.

The chain carries TRBV29-1 and TRBJ2-3, with TRBD1 identical over 9 bases. Looked up from germline, CDR1 is SQVTM and CDR2 is ANQGSEA. This CDR3 comprises 14 residues. V lost 6 bases, J lost 0 bases, and 4 bases stayed unmatched. The CDR3 nucleotides read TGCAGCGTCCACGGACAGGGGAGCACAGATACGCAGTATTTT. The encoded protein is CSVHGQGSTDTQYF.

The rearrangement links TRBV29-1 to TRBJ1-5; D call uncertain. CDR1 SQVTM and CDR2 ANQGSEA come from the germline V gene. The V and J ends lost 0 bases and 6 bases respectively, with 15 bases between them. The CDR3 runs to 15 residues. The CDR3 loop reads CSVEEVNGSGQPQHF. The CDR3 DNA reads TGCAGCGTTGAAGAGGTGAATGGTTCCGGTCAGCCCCAGCATTTT.

The V gene is TRBV27, the J gene TRBJ2-3; TRBD2 is a possible D gene (7 bases). CDR1 is MNHEY and CDR2 is SMNVEV in the germline V gene (reference sequence). The CDR3 is made up of 17 amino acids. V lost 1 base and J 2 bases, leaving 16 bases between the germline ends. Here the CDR3 DNA reads TGTGCCAGCAGTTTATACCCATTAGGGGGGGCCACAGATACGCAGTATTTT. Encoded protein: CASSLYPLGGATDTQYF.